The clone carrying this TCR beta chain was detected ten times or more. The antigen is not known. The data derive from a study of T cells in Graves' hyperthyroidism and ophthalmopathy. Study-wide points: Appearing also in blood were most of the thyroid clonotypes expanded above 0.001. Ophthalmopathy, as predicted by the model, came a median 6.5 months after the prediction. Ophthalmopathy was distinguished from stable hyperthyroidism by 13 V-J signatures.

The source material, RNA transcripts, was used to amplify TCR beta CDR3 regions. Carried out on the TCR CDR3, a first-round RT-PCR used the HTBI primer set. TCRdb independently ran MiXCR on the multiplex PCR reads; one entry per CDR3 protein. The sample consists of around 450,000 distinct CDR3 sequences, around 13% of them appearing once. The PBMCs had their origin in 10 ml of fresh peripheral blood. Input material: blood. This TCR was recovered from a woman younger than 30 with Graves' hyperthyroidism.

The CDR3 is CASRRSGPPAKNIQYF. DNA of the CDR3: TGTGCCAGCAGGCGATCAGGCCCCCCAGCCAAAAACATTCAGTACTTC. The rearrangement links TRBV7-9 to TRBJ2-4; no clear D. The CDR3 extends over 16 amino acids. Looked up from germline, CDR1 is SEHNR and CDR2 is FQNEAQ (reference sequence). With 6 bases removed from V and 0 bases from J, the gap between germline ends came to 15 bases.